The 32 T cell receptor beta chains below come from one sample, sequenced in a study of cytomegalovirus exposure and HLA in healthy donors. Both 60 Vbeta primers and 13 Jbeta primers went into the PCR. Sequencing used immunoSEQ multiplex PCR; TCRdb keeps in-frame clones, though not all of them. The sample includes around 100,000 clones, about three quarters seen only once; the top ten take roughly 4%. The specimen sequenced was PBMCs. These receptors all stem from a man aged 40-49 years in good health and CMV-seronegative.

This sequence joins TRBV6-8 and TRBJ2-5; TRBD1 is a possible D gene (6 bases). Germline V CDR1 and CDR2: MNHGY, SAAAGT. V gave up 2 bases and J gave up 7 bases, with 8 bases separating them. CDR3 size: 12 residues. The CDR3 DNA reads as TGTGCCAGCAGTTACCCGACAGGGACCCAGTACTTC. This translates into CASSYPTGTQYF.

This chain uses TRBV9 with TRBJ2-2; D call uncertain. The CDR3 is 12 amino acids. Between the trimmed V and J ends, which lost 4 bases and 4 bases, there was a span of 5 bases. CDR1 SGDLS and CDR2 YYNGEE come from the germline V gene. Written as DNA, the CDR3 is TGTGCCAGCAGCCCTCCCACCGGGGAGCTGTTTTTT. It yields the protein CASSPPTGELFF.

This chain connects TRBV28 to TRBJ2-1; weak D call: TRBD1 (6 bases). The CDR3 is 14 residues long. Deletions cut 5 bases from V and 8 bases from J, with 16 bases between. CDR1 is MDHEN, CDR2 SYDVKM, per germline. The CDR3 loop is CASSSPGASDEQFF. CDR3 nucleotide sequence: TGTGCCAGCAGTAGCCCAGGGGCCAGCGATGAGCAGTTCTTC.

V usage is TRBV29-1 and J usage is TRBJ2-5, with 11 positions matching TRBD1. The CDR3 has 16 amino acids. The germline gives CDR1 SQVTM, CDR2 ANQGSEA. After removal of 5 bases from V and 5 bases from J, the junction contained 13 bases not matched to a gene. CDR3 sequence (DNA): TGCAGCGTTTACGGGACAGGGGGGTTAATCGGTGAGACCCAGTACTTC. It encodes CSVYGTGGLIGETQYF. Together with reference TRBV29-1 and TRBJ2-5, the CDR3 gives the full variable domain: SAVISQKPSRDICQRGTSLTIQCQVDSQVTMMFWYRQQPGQSLTLIATANQGSEATYESGFVIDKFPISRPNLTFSTLTVSNMSPEDSSIYLCSVYGTGGLIGETQYFGPGTRLLVL.

Judged by abundance, this clone is medium-sized. CDR3 nucleotide sequence: TGTGCCAGCAGTGCCGACAGGGGCAATCAGTATTTT. Translated, it gives CASSADRGNQYF. J is TRBJ2-3 and V is TRBV2; 8 positions match TRBD1. CDR3 size: 12 residues. V trimming: 4 bases; J trimming: 12 bases; junction bases outside the gene matches: 6. CDR1 and CDR2 from the germline V gene are SNHLY and FYNNEI.

This clone has only a few counts. The chain links TRBV28 to TRBJ2-7; 8 bases match TRBD2. The CDR3 length is 12 residues. V shed 10 bases and J 0 bases; nucleotides not matched to a gene: 2. Germline CDR1 MDHEN, CDR2 SYDVKM. The chain's CDR3 is CATGGGSYEQYF. DNA of the CDR3: TGTGCCACCGGGGGGGGCTCCTACGAGCAGTACTTC.

V usage is TRBV13 and J usage is TRBJ1-4; 7 bases fit TRBD1. After removal of 4 bases from V and 2 bases from J, the junction contained 1 base not matched to a gene. The CDR3 contains 14 residues. The germline V gene has CDR1 PRHDT and CDR2 FYEKMQ (reference sequence). The CDR3 DNA sequence: TGTGCCAGCAGCTGGGGACAGACTAATGAAAAACTGTTTTTT. Protein sequence: CASSWGQTNEKLFF. Full variable domain (missing parts from reference TRBV13 and TRBJ1-4): AAGVIQSPRHLIKEKRETATLKCYPIPRHDTVYWYQQGPGQDPQFLISFYEKMQSDKGSIPDRFSAQQFSDYHSELNMSSLELGDSALYFCASSWGQTNEKLFFGSGTQLSVL.

This rearrangement joins TRBV29-1 to TRBJ1-2; 7 bases fit TRBD1. Germline values: CDR1 SQVTM, CDR2 ANQGSEA. CDR3 size: 11 residues. The CDR3 bases are TGCACCTCTAACAGGGGCGAGGGCTACACCTTC. Protein: CTSNRGEGYTF.

The CDR3 coding sequence is TGTGCCAGCAGTGATGAGGCGGGGGGCGAAAACATTCAGTACTTC. Its translation is CASSDEAGGENIQYF. The chain uses TRBV2 and TRBJ2-4, with 8 bases fitting TRBD2. Trimming took 3 bases from V and 5 from J; bases not matched to a gene: 6. The germline gives CDR1 SNHLY, CDR2 FYNNEI. The CDR3 runs 15 residues.

This rearrangement joins TRBV5-1 to TRBJ1-2, with 7 bases aligning to TRBD1. The J segment lost 4 bases and the V segment lost 7 bases, leaving 10 bases of the junction unmatched. The CDR3 contains 14 residues. Germline lookup yields CDR1 SGHRS and CDR2 YFSETQ. CDR3 amino acids: CASRMGQTIYGYTF. Here the CDR3 DNA reads TGCGCCAGCCGCATGGGACAGACAATCTATGGCTACACCTTC.

This sequence joins TRBV5-4 and TRBJ2-7; TRBD1 aligns across 10 bases. Germline CDR1 and CDR2: SGHNT and YYREEE (reference sequence). V shed 4 bases and J 11 bases; nucleotides not matched to a gene: 6. The CDR3 extends over 12 amino acids. DNA for the CDR3: TGTGCCAGCAGCCTTGTCGGGACAGGGGAGTACTTC. Amino acid sequence: CASSLVGTGEYF.

The chain combines TRBV4-1 with TRBJ2-3; TRBD2 aligns across 11 bases. Germline loops: CDR1 MGHRA, CDR2 YSYEKL. There are 18 residues in the CDR3. V shed 0 bases and J 4 bases; nucleotides not matched to a gene: 9. For the CDR3, the DNA is TGCGCCAGCAGCCAAGAGCCACTAGCGGGGGTTGGCGCAGATACGCAGTATTTT. Its translation is CASSQEPLAGVGADTQYF.

This clone was seen only a few times. This chain joins TRBV5-1 and TRBJ1-1; TRBD1 matches 7 bases. Looked up from germline, CDR1 is SGHRS and CDR2 is YFSETQ. The trim removed 5 bases at V and 11 bases at J, leaving 15 bases unmatched. CDR3 length: 14 residues. The CDR3 nucleotides read TGCGCCAGCAGTGTGGAGACAGGGAGCTTTGGGGCTTTCTTT. This encodes CASSVETGSFGAFF.

A few counts support this clone. This chain uses TRBV29-1 with TRBJ2-6; no clear D gene. The CDR3 sequence is 13 residues long. The V end lost 6 bases, the J end lost 0 bases, and 6 bases lay between the germline ends. Germline V CDR1 and CDR2: SQVTM, ANQGSEA. The CDR3: CSVLFSGANVLTF. Written as DNA, the CDR3 is TGCAGCGTCCTGTTCTCTGGGGCCAACGTCCTGACTTTC.

This clone turned up a few times. The gene calls are TRBV2 and TRBJ1-4, with D hard to call. V was pared by 10 bases and J by 7 bases, with 13 bases between. The CDR3 spans 12 residues. Germline loops: CDR1 SNHLY, CDR2 FYNNEI. This CDR3 reads CATRREGEKLFF. The CDR3 bases are TGTGCCACAAGGAGGGAGGGTGAAAAACTGTTTTTT.

The rearrangement uses TRBV7-8 and TRBJ1-5; D unresolved. CDR1 and CDR2 (germline): SGHVS, FQNEAQ. The CDR3 covers 15 residues. Trimming left V 6 bases short and J 1 base short, with 13 bases between. The CDR3 coding sequence is TGTGCCAGCAGTGTAGATACGGGAAGCAATCAGCCCCAGCATTTT. Amino acids: CASSVDTGSNQPQHF.

The V gene is TRBV6-5, the J gene TRBJ1-2, with TRBD1 identical over 8 bases. The CDR3 has 13 residues. Germline V CDR1 and CDR2: MNHEY, SVGAGI. The ends lost 8 bases at V and 7 bases at J; junction bases unmatched: 9. The CDR3 bases are TGTGCCAGCTGGGTAGGACAGGGATTTGGCTACACCTTC. This sequence encodes CASWVGQGFGYTF.

The gene calls are TRBV7-9 and TRBJ1-2; D gene ambiguous. CDR3 length: 11 residues. Trimming took off 5 bases at V and 4 bases at J, with 5 bases between the two ends. Germline loops: CDR1 SEHNR, CDR2 FQNEAQ (reference sequence). CDR3 sequence reads: CASSQVYGYTF. Here the CDR3 DNA reads TGTGCCAGCAGCCAGGTCTATGGCTACACCTTC.

The chain links TRBV27 to TRBJ2-7; TRBD1 matches at 8 bases. J gave up 3 bases and V 10 bases, and 11 bases lay outside the gene matches. Germline V gives CDR1 MNHEY, CDR2 SMNVEV (reference sequence). CDR3 length equals 14 residues. Here the CDR3 DNA reads TGTGCCACCCGCCGACAGGGGAATGTCTACGAGCAGTACTTC. The encoded protein is CATRRQGNVYEQYF.

The chain combines TRBV7-9 with TRBJ2-5; a possible D gene is TRBD2 (5 bases). The V and J ends lost 4 bases and 1 base respectively, with 13 bases between them. This CDR3 contains 15 residues. The germline V gene encodes CDR1 SEHNR and CDR2 FQNEAQ (reference sequence). The CDR3 DNA reads TGTGCCAGCAGCTCCATTCGGGGTGGCCAAGAGACCCAGTACTTC. Its protein is CASSSIRGGQETQYF.

The chain couples TRBV7-9 to TRBJ2-2; D not certain. The CDR3 length is 12 residues. Germline values: CDR1 SEHNR, CDR2 FQNEAQ (reference sequence). With 5 bases removed from V and 3 bases from J, the gap between germline ends came to 4 bases. The CDR3 DNA reads as TGTGCCAGCAGCGGAGACACCGGGGAGCTGTTTTTT. This codes for CASSGDTGELFF. The full variable domain, its missing parts supplied by reference TRBV7-9 and TRBJ2-2, is DTGVSQNPRHKITKRGQNVTFRCDPISEHNRLYWYRQTLGQGPEFLTYFQNEAQLEKSRLLSDRFSAERPKGSFSTLEIQRTEQGDSAMYLCASSGDTGELFFGEGSRLTVL.

The V gene is TRBV7-2, the J gene TRBJ2-3; TRBD1 matches 7 bases. Germline loops: CDR1 SGHTA, CDR2 FQGNSA. This CDR3 region has 12 residues. The J segment lost 6 bases and the V segment lost 5 bases, leaving 2 bases of the junction unmatched. The CDR3 DNA follows: TGTGCCAGCAGCCTGACAGGGGATACGCAGTATTTT. Residues: CASSLTGDTQYF.

The sample holds a few counts of this clone. The genes are TRBV7-2 and TRBJ2-5; 13 bases fit TRBD2. The CDR3 runs 19 residues. J was trimmed by 5 bases and V by 1 base; bases with no gene match: 13. Looked up from germline, CDR1 is SGHTA and CDR2 is FQGNSA. This CDR3 is CASSLGWAGTSGVGETQYF. CDR3 DNA sequence: TGTGCCAGCAGCTTAGGTTGGGCCGGGACTAGCGGGGTCGGGGAGACCCAGTACTTC.

The count of this clone is one. The chain links TRBV7-2 to TRBJ1-2; 11 nucleotides line up with TRBD1. The V gene end was trimmed by 5 bases and the J gene end by 4 bases; junction bases not matched to a gene: 6. This CDR3 contains 15 residues. The germline V gene encodes CDR1 SGHTA and CDR2 FQGNSA. The CDR3 sequence is CASSPWTGGAYGYTF. The CDR3 nucleotides read TGTGCCAGCAGCCCTTGGACAGGGGGCGCCTATGGCTACACCTTC.

This clone was seen more than once but under ten times. The rearrangement links TRBV5-4 to TRBJ1-1, with TRBD1 matching over 9 bases. The J segment lost 7 bases and the V segment lost 4 bases, leaving 8 bases of the junction unmatched. The CDR3 has 14 amino acids. The germline V gene encodes CDR1 SGHNT and CDR2 YYREEE (reference sequence). CDR3 in DNA: TGTGCCAGCAGCCAAACCGGACAGGGGCGTGAAGCTTTCTTT. Its translation: CASSQTGQGREAFF.

In its sample, this clone was seen a few times. The CDR3, as DNA: TGTGCCAGCGGTCAACAGGGCTACGAGCAGTACTTC. Protein sequence: CASGQQGYEQYF. The chain joins TRBV2 to TRBJ2-7; TRBD1 might be the D (6 bases). The CDR3 totals 12 residues. Germline V CDR1 and CDR2: SNHLY, FYNNEI. V gave up 8 bases and J gave up 3 bases, with 11 bases separating them.

A word on this clone: The sample carries other DNA sequences with the same CDR3. The gene calls are TRBV6-5 and TRBJ2-7; D gene ambiguous. The V end lost 0 bases, the J end lost 1 base, and 7 bases lay between the germline ends. This CDR3 is built from 14 residues. Germline loops: CDR1 MNHEY, CDR2 SVGAGI. The CDR3 sequence: CASSYSPVSYEQYF. The CDR3 DNA reads as TGTGCCAGCAGTTACTCGCCGGTTTCCTACGAGCAGTACTTC.

The V and J genes are TRBV2 and TRBJ2-5, with 11 bases matching TRBD2. The CDR3 consists of 16 residues. With 5 bases clipped from V and 1 base from J, the junction kept 6 bases outside the gene matches. Germline V gives CDR1 SNHLY, CDR2 FYNNEI. The CDR3 nucleotides are TGTGCCAGCAGTTCACTAGCGGGGGACCCCCAAGAGACCCAGTACTTC. Amino acids: CASSSLAGDPQETQYF.

This clone was counted a few times. In the same sample, other DNA sequences code for this CDR3. The chain recombines TRBV28 with TRBJ1-4; a possible D gene is TRBD1 (5 bases). CDR3 length: 14 amino acids. V dropped 3 bases and J dropped 3 bases, with 8 bases sitting between them. Germline V gene lookup returns CDR1 MDHEN and CDR2 SYDVKM. The CDR3 is CASSFRGSNEKLFF. The CDR3 DNA reads TGTGCCAGCAGTTTTAGGGGTTCTAATGAAAAACTGTTTTTT.

The CDR3 is CASSPGAFSYNEQFF. DNA of the CDR3: TGCGCCAGCAGCCCTGGAGCTTTCTCCTACAATGAGCAGTTCTTC. The V and J genes are TRBV5-1 and TRBJ2-1; unclear D gene. The CDR3 has 15 amino acids. V shed 4 bases and J shed 0 bases, with 11 bases lying between them. Germline assignment: CDR1 SGHRS and CDR2 YFSETQ.

The V gene is TRBV4-3, the J gene TRBJ2-5; 8 bases are a match to TRBD2. Per germline, CDR1 LGHNA and CDR2 YSLEER. Trimming cost V 4 bases and J 5 bases; bases outside gene matches: 18. The CDR3 covers 18 residues. This chain's CDR3 is CASSPSFGRGAIRETQYF. CDR3 nucleotide sequence: TGCGCCAGCAGCCCCTCCTTCGGGAGGGGGGCGATAAGGGAGACCCAGTACTTC.

In its sample, this clone was seen a few times. The chain employs TRBV27 and TRBJ1-1, with unresolved D. Germline CDR1 and CDR2: MNHEY and SMNVEV (reference sequence). CDR3 length: 15 amino acids. Trimming took 5 bases from V and 5 from J, leaving 18 bases between them. CDR3 DNA sequence: TGTGCCAGCAGTGCAGCATGGACTGCCAATACTGAAGCTTTCTTT. This sequence encodes CASSAAWTANTEAFF.